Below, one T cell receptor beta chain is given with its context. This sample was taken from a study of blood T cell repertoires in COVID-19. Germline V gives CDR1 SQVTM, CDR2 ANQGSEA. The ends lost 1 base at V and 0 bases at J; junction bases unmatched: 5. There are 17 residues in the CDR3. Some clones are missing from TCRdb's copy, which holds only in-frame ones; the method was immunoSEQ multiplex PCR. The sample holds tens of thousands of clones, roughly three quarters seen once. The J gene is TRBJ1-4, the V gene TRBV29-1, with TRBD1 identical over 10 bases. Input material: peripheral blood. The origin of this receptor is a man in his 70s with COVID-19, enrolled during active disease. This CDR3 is CSVEVGTGVSTNEKLFF. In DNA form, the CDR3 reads TGCAGCGTTGAAGTGGGGACAGGGGTCTCAACTAATGAAAAACTGTTTTTT.